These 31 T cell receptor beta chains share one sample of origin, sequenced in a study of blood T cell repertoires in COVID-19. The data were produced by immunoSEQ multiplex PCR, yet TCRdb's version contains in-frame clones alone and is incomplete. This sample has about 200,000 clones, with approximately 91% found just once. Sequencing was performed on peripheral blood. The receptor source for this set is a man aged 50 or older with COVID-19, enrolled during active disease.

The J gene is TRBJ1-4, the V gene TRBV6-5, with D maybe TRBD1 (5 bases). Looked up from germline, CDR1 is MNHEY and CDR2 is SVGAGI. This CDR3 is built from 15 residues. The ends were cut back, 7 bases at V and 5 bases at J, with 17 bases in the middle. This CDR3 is CASTPLQVGNEKLFF. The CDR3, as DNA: TGTGCCAGCACTCCGTTACAGGTGGGGAATGAAAAACTGTTTTTT.

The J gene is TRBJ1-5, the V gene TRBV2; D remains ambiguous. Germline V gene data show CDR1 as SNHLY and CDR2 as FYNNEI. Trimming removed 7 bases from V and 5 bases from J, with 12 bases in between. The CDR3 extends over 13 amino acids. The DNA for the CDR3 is TGTGCCAGCAAGAGTTTACGGGATCAGCCCCAGCATTTT. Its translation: CASKSLRDQPQHF.

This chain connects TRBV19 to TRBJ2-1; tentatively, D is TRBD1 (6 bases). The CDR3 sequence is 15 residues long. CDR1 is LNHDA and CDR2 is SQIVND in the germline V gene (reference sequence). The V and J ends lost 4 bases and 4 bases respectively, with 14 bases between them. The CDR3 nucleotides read TGTGCCAGTAGTACGTCAGGGGAGTTTTACAATGAGCAGTTCTTC. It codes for CASSTSGEFYNEQFF. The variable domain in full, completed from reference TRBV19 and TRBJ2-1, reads DGGITQSPKYLFRKEGQNVTLSCEQNLNHDAMYWYRQDPGQGLRLIYYSQIVNDFQKGDIAEGYSVSREKKESFPLTVTSAQKNPTAFYLCASSTSGEFYNEQFFGPGTRLTVL.

The CDR3 spells CASSQTRAGEQFF. Here the CDR3 DNA reads TGTGCCAGCAGCCAAACAAGGGCGGGTGAGCAGTTCTTC. V is TRBV14 and J is TRBJ2-1; D possibly corresponds to TRBD2 (5 bases). CDR1 and CDR2 from the germline V gene are SGHDN and FVKESK. Trimming took 2 bases from V and 9 from J, leaving 11 bases between them. The CDR3 runs 13 residues.

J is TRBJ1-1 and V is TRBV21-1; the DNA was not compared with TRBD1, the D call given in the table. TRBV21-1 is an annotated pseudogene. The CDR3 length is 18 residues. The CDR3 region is CASSKCGQGVTMNTEAFF. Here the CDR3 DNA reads TGTGCCAGCAGCAAATGCGGGCAGGGGGTTACCATGAACACTGAAGCTTTCTTT.

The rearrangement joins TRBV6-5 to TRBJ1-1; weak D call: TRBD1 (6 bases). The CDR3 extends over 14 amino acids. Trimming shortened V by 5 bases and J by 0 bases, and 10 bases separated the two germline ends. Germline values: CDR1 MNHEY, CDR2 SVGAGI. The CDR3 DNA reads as TGTGCCAGCAGTAGGGACATTTTGAACACTGAAGCTTTCTTT. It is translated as CASSRDILNTEAFF.

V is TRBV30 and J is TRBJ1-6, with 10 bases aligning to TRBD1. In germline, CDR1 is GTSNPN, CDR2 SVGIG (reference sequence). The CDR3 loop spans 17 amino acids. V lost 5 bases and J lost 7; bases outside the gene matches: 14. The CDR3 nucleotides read TGTGCCTGGGTCCCCGGGACAGGGGCTGGCGGGAATTCACCCCTCCACTTT. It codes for CAWVPGTGAGGNSPLHF.

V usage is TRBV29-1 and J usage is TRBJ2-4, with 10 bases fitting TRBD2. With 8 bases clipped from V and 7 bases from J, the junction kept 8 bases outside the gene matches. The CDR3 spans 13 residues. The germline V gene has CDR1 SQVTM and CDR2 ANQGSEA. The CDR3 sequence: CSTSGIGANIQYF. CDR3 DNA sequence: TGCAGCACTAGCGGGATCGGCGCGAACATTCAGTACTTC.

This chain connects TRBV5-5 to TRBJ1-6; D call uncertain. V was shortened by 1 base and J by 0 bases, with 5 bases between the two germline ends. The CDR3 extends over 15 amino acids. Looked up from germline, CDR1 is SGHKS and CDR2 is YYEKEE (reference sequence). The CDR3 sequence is CASSLLSSYNSPLHF. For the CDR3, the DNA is TGTGCCAGCAGCTTGCTGAGCTCCTATAATTCACCCCTCCACTTT.

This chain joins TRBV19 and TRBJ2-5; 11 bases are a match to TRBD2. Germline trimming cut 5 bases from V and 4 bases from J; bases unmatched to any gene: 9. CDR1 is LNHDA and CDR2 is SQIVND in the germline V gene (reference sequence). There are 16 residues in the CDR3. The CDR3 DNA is TGTGCCAGTAGTTCTAGCGGGGGGACCCCCCGAGAGACCCAGTACTTC. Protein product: CASSSSGGTPRETQYF.

The CDR3 protein is CASSPGLVNTGELFF. In DNA form, the CDR3 reads TGTGCCAGCAGCCCGGGACTAGTAAACACCGGGGAGCTGTTTTTT. This chain links TRBV5-5 with TRBJ2-2; TRBD2 aligns across 8 bases. The CDR3 runs 15 residues. V was clipped by 4 bases and J by 2 bases; unmatched bases: 4. CDR1 and CDR2 (germline): SGHKS, YYEKEE (reference sequence).

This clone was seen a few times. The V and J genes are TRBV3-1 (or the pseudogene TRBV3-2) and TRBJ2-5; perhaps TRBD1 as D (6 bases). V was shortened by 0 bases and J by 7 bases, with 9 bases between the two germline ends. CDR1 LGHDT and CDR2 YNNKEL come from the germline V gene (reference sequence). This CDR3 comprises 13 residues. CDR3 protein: CASSQDRGSTQYF. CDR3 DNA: TGTGCCAGCAGCCAAGACAGGGGTTCGACCCAGTACTTC.

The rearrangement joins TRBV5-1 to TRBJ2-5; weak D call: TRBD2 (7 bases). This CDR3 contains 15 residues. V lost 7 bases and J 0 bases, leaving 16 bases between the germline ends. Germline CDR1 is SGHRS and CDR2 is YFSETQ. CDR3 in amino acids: CASSGGGTDQETQYF. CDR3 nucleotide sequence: TGCGCCAGCTCGGGGGGCGGGACCGACCAAGAGACCCAGTACTTC.

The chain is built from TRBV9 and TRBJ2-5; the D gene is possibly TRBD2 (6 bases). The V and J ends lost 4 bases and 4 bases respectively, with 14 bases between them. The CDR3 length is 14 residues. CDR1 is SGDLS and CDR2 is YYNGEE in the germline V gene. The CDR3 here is CASSSPSATETQYF. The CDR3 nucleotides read TGTGCCAGCAGCTCCCCTAGCGCCACAGAGACCCAGTACTTC.

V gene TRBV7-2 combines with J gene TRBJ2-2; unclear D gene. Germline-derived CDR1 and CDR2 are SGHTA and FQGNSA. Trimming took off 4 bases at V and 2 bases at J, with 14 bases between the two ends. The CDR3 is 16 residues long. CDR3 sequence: CASSYTPFPNTGELFF. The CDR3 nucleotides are TGTGCCAGCAGCTACACACCTTTTCCAAACACCGGGGAGCTGTTTTTT.

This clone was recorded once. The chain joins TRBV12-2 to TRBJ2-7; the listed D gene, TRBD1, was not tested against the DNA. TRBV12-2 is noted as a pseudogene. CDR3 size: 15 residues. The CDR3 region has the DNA TGTGCAAGTCGCCTCGGGACAGGGACCTCCTACGAGCAGTACTTC. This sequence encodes CASRLGTGTSYEQYF.

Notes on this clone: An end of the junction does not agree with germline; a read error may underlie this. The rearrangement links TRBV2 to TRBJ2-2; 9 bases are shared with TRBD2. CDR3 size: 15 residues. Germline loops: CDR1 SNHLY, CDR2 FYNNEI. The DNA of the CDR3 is TGTGCCAGCAGTAAAGCGGGGGGAAACACCGGGGAGCTGTTTTTT. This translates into CASSKAGGNTGELFF.

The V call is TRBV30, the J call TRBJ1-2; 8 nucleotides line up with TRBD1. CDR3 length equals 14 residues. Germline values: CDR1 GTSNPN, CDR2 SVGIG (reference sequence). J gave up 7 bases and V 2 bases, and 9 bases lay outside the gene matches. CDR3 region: CAWSTPTGVSGYTF. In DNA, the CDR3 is TGTGCCTGGAGTACCCCGACAGGGGTTAGTGGCTACACCTTC.

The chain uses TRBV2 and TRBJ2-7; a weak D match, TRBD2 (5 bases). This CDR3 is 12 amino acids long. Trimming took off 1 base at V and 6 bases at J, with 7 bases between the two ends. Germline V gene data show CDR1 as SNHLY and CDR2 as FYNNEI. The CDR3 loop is CASSEGRGEQYF. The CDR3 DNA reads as TGTGCCAGCAGTGAAGGACGGGGCGAGCAGTACTTC.

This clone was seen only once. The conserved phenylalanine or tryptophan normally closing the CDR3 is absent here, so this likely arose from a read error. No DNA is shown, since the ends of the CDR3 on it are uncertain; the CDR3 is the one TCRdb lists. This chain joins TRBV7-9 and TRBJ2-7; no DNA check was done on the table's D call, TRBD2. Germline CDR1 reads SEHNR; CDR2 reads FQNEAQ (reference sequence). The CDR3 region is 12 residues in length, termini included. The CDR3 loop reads CASSLAGGPQRL.

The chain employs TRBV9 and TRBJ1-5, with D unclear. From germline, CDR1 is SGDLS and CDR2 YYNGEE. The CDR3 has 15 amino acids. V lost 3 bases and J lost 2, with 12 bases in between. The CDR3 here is CASSAGVGGNQPQHF. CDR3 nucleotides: TGTGCCAGCAGCGCGGGCGTCGGGGGCAATCAGCCCCAGCATTTT.

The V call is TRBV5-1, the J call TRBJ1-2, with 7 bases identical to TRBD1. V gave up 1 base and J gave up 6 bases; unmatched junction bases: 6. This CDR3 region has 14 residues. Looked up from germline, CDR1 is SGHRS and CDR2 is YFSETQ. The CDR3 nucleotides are TGCGCCAGCAGCTTGTCACAGGGGATGGATGGCTACACCTTC. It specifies CASSLSQGMDGYTF.

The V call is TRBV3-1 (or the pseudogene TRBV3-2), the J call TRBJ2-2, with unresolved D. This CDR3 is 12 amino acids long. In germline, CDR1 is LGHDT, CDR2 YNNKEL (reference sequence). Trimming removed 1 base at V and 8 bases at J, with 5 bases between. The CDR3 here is CASSQARGELFF. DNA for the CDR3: TGTGCCAGCAGCCAAGCCCGGGGGGAGCTGTTTTTT.

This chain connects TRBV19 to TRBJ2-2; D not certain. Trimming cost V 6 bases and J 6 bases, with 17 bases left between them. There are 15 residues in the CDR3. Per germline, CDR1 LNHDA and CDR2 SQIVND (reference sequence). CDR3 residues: CASRTLIGGPGELFF. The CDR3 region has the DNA TGTGCCAGTAGGACACTGATTGGTGGCCCCGGGGAGCTGTTTTTT.

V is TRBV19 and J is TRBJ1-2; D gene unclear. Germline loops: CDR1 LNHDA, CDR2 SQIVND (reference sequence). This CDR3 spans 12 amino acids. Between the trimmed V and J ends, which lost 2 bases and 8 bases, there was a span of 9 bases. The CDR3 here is CASSIRYEGYTF. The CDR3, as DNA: TGTGCCAGTAGTATAAGATATGAGGGCTACACCTTC. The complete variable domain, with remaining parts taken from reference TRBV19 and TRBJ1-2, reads DGGITQSPKYLFRKEGQNVTLSCEQNLNHDAMYWYRQDPGQGLRLIYYSQIVNDFQKGDIAEGYSVSREKKESFPLTVTSAQKNPTAFYLCASSIRYEGYTFGSGTRLTVV.

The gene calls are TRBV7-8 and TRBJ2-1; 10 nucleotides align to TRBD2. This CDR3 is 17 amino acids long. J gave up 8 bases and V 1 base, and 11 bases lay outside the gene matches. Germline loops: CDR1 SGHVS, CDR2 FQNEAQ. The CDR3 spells CASSLDPAGGVYDEQFF. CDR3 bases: TGTGCCAGCAGCTTAGATCCAGCGGGAGGGGTATATGATGAGCAGTTCTTC.

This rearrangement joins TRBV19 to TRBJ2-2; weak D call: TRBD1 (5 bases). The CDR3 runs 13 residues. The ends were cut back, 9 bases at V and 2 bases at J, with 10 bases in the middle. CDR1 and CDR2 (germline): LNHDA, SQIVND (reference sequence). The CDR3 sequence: CASTTVNTGELFF. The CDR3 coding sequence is TGTGCCAGCACGACAGTTAACACCGGGGAGCTGTTTTTT.

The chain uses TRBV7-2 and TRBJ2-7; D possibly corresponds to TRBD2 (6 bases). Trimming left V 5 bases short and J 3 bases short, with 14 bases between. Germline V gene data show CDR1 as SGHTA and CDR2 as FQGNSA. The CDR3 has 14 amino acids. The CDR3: CASSPLSGLYEQYF. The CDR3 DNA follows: TGTGCCAGCAGCCCGCTGTCGGGACTCTACGAGCAGTACTTC.

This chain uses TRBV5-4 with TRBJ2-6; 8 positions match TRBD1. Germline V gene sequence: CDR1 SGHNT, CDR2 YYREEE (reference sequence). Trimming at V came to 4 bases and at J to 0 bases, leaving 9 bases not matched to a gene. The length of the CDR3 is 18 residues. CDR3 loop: CASSTGQVGTSGANVLTF. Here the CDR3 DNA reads TGTGCCAGCAGCACGGGACAGGTTGGGACCTCTGGGGCCAACGTCCTGACTTTC.

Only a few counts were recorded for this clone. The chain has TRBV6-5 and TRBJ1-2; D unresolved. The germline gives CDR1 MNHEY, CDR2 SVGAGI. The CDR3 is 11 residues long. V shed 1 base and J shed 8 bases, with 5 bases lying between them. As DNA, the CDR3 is TGTGCCAGCAGTTACTTGGGCGGCTACACCTTC. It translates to CASSYLGGYTF.

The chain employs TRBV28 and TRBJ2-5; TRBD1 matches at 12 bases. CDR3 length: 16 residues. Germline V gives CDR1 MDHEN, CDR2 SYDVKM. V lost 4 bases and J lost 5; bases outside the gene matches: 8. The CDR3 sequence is CASSSPGQGAWETQYF. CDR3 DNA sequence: TGTGCCAGCAGTTCGCCGGGACAGGGGGCTTGGGAGACCCAGTACTTC.